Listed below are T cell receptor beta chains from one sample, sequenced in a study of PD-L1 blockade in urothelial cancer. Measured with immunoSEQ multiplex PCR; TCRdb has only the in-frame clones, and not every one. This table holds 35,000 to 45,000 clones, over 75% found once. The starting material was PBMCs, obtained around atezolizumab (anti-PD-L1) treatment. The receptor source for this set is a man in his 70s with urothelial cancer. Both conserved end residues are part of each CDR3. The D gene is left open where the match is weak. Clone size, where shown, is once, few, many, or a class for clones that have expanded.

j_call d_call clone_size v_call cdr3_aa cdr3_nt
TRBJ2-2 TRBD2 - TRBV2 CASSEPGTSGGVGELFF TGTGCCAGCAGTGAACCCGGGACTAGCGGGGGTGTCGGGGAGCTGTTTTTT
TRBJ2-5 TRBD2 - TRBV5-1 CASSLAGRMEETQYF TGCGCCAGCAGCTTGGCCGGGAGGATGGAGGAGACCCAGTACTTC
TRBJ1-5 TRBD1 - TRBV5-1 CASSQGDGIGNQPQHF TGCGCCAGCAGCCAGGGGGATGGTATAGGGAATCAGCCCCAGCATTTT
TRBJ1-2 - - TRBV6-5 CASSPPQGYGYTF TGTGCCAGCAGTCCTCCCCAGGGCTATGGCTACACCTTC
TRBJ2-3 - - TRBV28 CASSFTRSSGTDTQYF TGTGCCAGCAGTTTTACTAGGTCTAGTGGCACAGATACGCAGTATTTT
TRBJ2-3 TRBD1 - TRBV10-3 CAISEGTVGGAGDTQYF TGTGCCATCAGTGAGGGGACCGTAGGGGGCGCCGGTGATACGCAGTATTTT
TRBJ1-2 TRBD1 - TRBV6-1 CASSSGRTGLHGYTF TGTGCCAGCAGCTCAGGTCGGACAGGGTTACATGGCTACACCTTC
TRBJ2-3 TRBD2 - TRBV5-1 CASSFGGRRDTQYF TGCGCCAGCAGCTTCGGCGGGAGGAGGGATACGCAGTATTTT
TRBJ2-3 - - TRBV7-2 CASSFGGSTDTQYF TGTGCCAGCAGCTTCGGCGGGAGCACAGATACGCAGTATTTT
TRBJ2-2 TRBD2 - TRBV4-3 CASGPLASNTGELFF TGCGCCAGCGGACCACTAGCGTCGAACACCGGGGAGCTGTTTTTT
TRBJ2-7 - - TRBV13 CASSATGISYEQYF TGTGCCAGCAGCGCCACAGGGATCTCCTACGAGCAGTACTTC
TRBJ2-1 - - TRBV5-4 CASSLAGAALEQFF TGTGCCAGCAGCTTGGCGGGAGCGGCGCTTGAGCAGTTCTTC
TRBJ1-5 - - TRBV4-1 CASSQGGGQVSNQPQHF TGCGCCAGCAGTCAAGGGGGGGGTCAAGTTAGCAATCAGCCCCAGCATTTT
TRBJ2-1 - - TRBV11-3 CASSPSVRGNEQFF TGTGCCAGCAGCCCCTCCGTCAGGGGCAATGAGCAGTTCTTC
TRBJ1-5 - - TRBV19 CASSIIIAGNQPQHF TGTGCCAGTAGTATCATTATCGCGGGCAATCAGCCCCAGCATTTT
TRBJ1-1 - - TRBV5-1 CASSSQANTEAFF TGCGCCAGCAGCTCCCAAGCGAACACTGAAGCTTTCTTT
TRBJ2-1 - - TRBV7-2 CASSISGPSYNEQFF TGTGCCAGCAGCATTAGCGGCCCCTCCTACAATGAGCAGTTCTTC
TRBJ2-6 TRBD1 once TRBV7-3 CASSLVGQGAGANVLTF TGTGCCAGCAGCTTAGTGGGACAGGGGGCTGGGGCCAACGTCCTGACTTTC
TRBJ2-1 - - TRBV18 CASSPRIRDEQFF TGTGCCAGCTCACCAAGAATCCGGGATGAGCAGTTCTTC
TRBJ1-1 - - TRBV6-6 CASTYPASGVEAEAFF TGTGCCAGCACCTACCCCGCCTCAGGGGTGGAGGCTGAAGCTTTCTTT
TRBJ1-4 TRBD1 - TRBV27 CASSFDDRGGEKLFF TGTGCCAGCAGTTTTGACGACAGGGGAGGTGAAAAACTGTTTTTT
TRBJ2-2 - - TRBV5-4 CASSSAGTTNTGELFF TGTGCCAGCAGCTCCGCCGGGACAACGAACACCGGGGAGCTGTTTTTT
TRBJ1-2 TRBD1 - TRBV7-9 CASSPQGAANYGYTF TGTGCCAGCAGCCCCCAGGGGGCGGCTAACTATGGCTACACCTTC
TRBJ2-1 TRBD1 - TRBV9 CASSARGQYNEQFF TGTGCCAGCAGCGCCAGGGGACAGTACAATGAGCAGTTCTTC
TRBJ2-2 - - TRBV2 CASSATTSNTGELFF TGTGCCAGCAGTGCAACTACCTCGAACACCGGGGAGCTGTTTTTT
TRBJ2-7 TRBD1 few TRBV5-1 CASSTGQGAYEQYF TGCGCCAGCAGTACGGGACAGGGAGCCTACGAGCAGTACTTC
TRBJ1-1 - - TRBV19 CASSIWAGENTEAFF TGTGCCAGTAGTATATGGGCAGGGGAGAACACTGAAGCTTTCTTT
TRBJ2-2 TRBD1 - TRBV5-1 CASSFGQEYTGELFF TGCGCCAGCAGCTTCGGACAGGAGTACACCGGGGAGCTGTTTTTT
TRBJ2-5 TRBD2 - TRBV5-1 CASSLAGTSGGQETQYF TGCGCCAGCAGCTTGGCCGGGACTAGCGGAGGGCAAGAGACCCAGTACTTC
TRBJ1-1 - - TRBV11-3 CASSFLGDTEAFF TGTGCCAGCAGCTTCCTGGGAGACACTGAAGCTTTCTTT
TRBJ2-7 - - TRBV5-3 CARSLGAGEQYF TGTGCCAGAAGCTTAGGAGCTGGCGAGCAGTACTTC
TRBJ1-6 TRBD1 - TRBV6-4 CASSDSTGGNSPLHF TGTGCCAGCAGTGACTCGACAGGGGGTAATTCACCCCTCCACTTT
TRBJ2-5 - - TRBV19 CATGGGTYQETQYF TGTGCCACGGGGGGCGGGACGTACCAAGAGACCCAGTACTTC
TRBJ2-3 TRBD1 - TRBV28 CASTRTGGEDTQYF TGTGCCAGCACTCGGACAGGGGGTGAGGATACGCAGTATTTT
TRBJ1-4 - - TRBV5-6 CASSWRSGTRGEKLFF TGTGCCAGCAGCTGGAGATCCGGGACTCGGGGTGAAAAACTGTTTTTT
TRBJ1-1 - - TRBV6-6 CASSRPTGPNTEAFF TGTGCCAGCAGTCGACCGACAGGACCTAACACTGAAGCTTTCTTT
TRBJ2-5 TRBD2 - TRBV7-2 CASSSYSGSQETQYF TGTGCCAGCAGCTCCTATAGCGGGAGTCAGGAGACCCAGTACTTC
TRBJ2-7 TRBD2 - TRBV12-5 CASGPKAGGGDSDEQYF TGTGCTAGTGGTCCCAAAGCGGGGGGGGGCGACTCCGACGAGCAGTACTTC
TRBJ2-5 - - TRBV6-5 CASSYPGAETQYF TGTGCCAGCAGTTACCCGGGAGCAGAGACCCAGTACTTC
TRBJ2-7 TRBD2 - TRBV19 CASSPRTLIAGETYEQYF TGTGCCAGTAGTCCCCGGACGCTAATAGCGGGAGAAACCTACGAGCAGTACTTC
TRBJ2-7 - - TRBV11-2 CASSLDRAGGPPYEQYF TGTGCCAGCAGCTTAGATCGAGCGGGCGGTCCTCCCTACGAGCAGTACTTC
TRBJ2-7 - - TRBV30 CAWSPDLDEQYF TGTGCCTGGAGTCCGGACTTAGACGAGCAGTACTTC
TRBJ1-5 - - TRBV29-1 CSVGDTTNQPQHF TGCAGCGTTGGAGATACAACAAATCAGCCCCAGCATTTT
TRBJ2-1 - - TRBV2 CASTDIGDSTRDEQFF TGTGCCAGCACCGACATCGGCGATTCCACGAGAGATGAGCAGTTCTTC
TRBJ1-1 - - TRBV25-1 CASSGQGSTEAFF TGTGCCAGCAGCGGGCAGGGGAGCACTGAAGCTTTCTTT
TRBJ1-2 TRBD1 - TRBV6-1 CASRTGDSNYGYTF TGTGCCAGCAGAACAGGGGATTCTAACTATGGCTACACCTTC
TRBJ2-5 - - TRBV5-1 CASSLAGETQYF TGCGCCAGCAGCTTGGCCGGAGAGACCCAGTACTTC
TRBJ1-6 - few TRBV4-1 CASSQDRGSGNSPLHF TGCGCCAGCAGCCAAGATAGGGGCTCCGGGAATTCACCCCTCCACTTT
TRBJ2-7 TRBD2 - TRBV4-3 CASSQSGRRGYEQYF TGCGCCAGCAGCCAGAGCGGGAGAAGAGGTTACGAGCAGTACTTC
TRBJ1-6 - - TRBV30 CAWRSSYNSPLHF TGTGCCTGGAGGAGCTCCTATAATTCACCCCTCCACTTT
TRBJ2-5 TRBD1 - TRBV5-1 CASSGQGVRETQYF TGCGCCAGCAGTGGACAGGGGGTACGGGAGACCCAGTACTTC
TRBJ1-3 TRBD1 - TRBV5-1 CASSLVGTGSGNTIYF TGCGCCAGCAGCTTGGTGGGGACAGGCTCTGGAAACACCATATATTTT
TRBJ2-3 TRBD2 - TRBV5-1 CASSLAASGGAGGTDTQYF TGCGCCAGCAGCTTGGCCGCGAGCGGGGGGGCCGGTGGCACAGATACGCAGTATTTT